This TCR beta chain was found in a study of CD8 T cells in ankylosing spondylitis. This clonotype was counted at least ten times. Its antigen is not identified. Findings and caveats of the study: Earlier authors reported some of these motif variants in reactive arthritis synovial fluid and blood. Characteristic of ankylosing spondylitis blood, it appeared, was a TCR beta motif comprising about eight highly homologous variants. Disease-linked clones reportedly concentrated significantly in matched ankylosing spondylitis synovial fluid.

The V gene's germline CDR1 is SQVTM and CDR2 ANQGSEA. The CDR3 runs 14 residues. The V and J ends lost 5 bases and 2 bases respectively, with 16 bases between them. Library preparation for TCR beta used quantitative 5'-RACE with molecular barcodes. TCRdb fed the 5' RACE reads into MiXCR, producing one record per CDR3 protein. The table lists 200,000 to 250,000 distinct CDR3 sequences, around 6.6% of them singletons, with more than 13% in the top ten. This TCR was recovered from a male donor with ankylosing spondylitis. V is TRBV29-1 and J is TRBJ2-7; D not resolved. Sequencing was performed on blood, either unsorted or a sorted T cell fraction (not recorded which). The CDR3 sequence is CSVSSQLRPYEQYF. CDR3 sequence (DNA): TGCAGCGTTAGTAGCCAGCTCCGACCCTACGAGCAGTACTTC.